Below, 29 T cell receptor beta chains from the same sample are listed, as sequenced in a study of breast tumors, draining lymph nodes, adjacent tissues. TCRdb fed the multiplex PCR reads into MiXCR, producing one record per CDR3 protein. The data show tens of thousands of distinct CDR3 sequences, roughly 41% seen once. Sequences were obtained from breast tumor tissue. Source of these receptors: a female donor with breast cancer. Some clones in this sample may be carry-over from other donors' samples.

The chain uses TRBV9 and TRBJ2-7; perhaps TRBD1 as D (6 bases). The CDR3 runs to 16 residues. The ends were cut back, 5 bases at V and 5 bases at J, with 23 bases in the middle. The V gene's germline CDR1 is SGDLS and CDR2 YYNGEE. The CDR3 protein is CASRGGGHSSGDEQYF. The DNA of the CDR3 is TGTGCCAGCAGAGGTGGGGGCCATTCGAGCGGTGACGAGCAGTACTTC.

A word on this clonotype: An end of the junction does not agree with germline; a read error may underlie this. The DNA of the CDR3 is TGTGCCAGCAGCTCCGGGACAGGGGGCTATATAGAGACCCAGTGCTTC. Translating it yields CASSSGTGGYIETQCF. This sequence joins TRBV7-9 and TRBJ2-5; 12 nucleotides align to TRBD1. In germline, CDR1 is SEHNR, CDR2 FQNEAQ (reference sequence). This CDR3 has 16 amino acids.

This clonotype was recorded at least ten times. A much larger clone lies a single base off, so this may be a read error. The CDR3 coding sequence is TGTGCCAGTAGTATAGTCGGACAGGGGTTTCTCTCTGGGGCCAACGCCCTGACTTTC. Its protein product is CASSIVGQGFLSGANALTF. This chain connects TRBV19 to TRBJ2-6; 9 nucleotides line up with TRBD1. The CDR3 extends over 19 amino acids. Germline lookup yields CDR1 LNHDA and CDR2 SQIVND (reference sequence).

Many counts were recorded for this clonotype. This chain joins TRBV6-1 and TRBJ2-6, with 7 bases lining up with TRBD2. After removal of 4 bases from V and 2 bases from J, the junction contained 2 bases not matched to a gene. This CDR3 spans 15 amino acids. Germline lookup yields CDR1 MNHNS and CDR2 SASEGT. This chain's CDR3 is CASSARGAGANVLTF. CDR3 sequence (DNA): TGTGCCAGCAGTGCCCGGGGGGCTGGGGCCAACGTCCTGACTTTC.

This clonotype was seen many times. The CDR3 sequence is CASSLNRGLSEQYF. DNA for the CDR3: TGTGCCAGCAGCTTAAACAGGGGGCTTAGCGAGCAGTACTTC. The rearrangement uses TRBV11-2 and TRBJ2-7, with 9 bases lining up with TRBD1. Trimming at V came to 2 bases and at J to 6 bases, leaving 5 bases not matched to a gene. This CDR3 is built from 14 residues. Germline CDR1 and CDR2: SGHAT and FQNNGV.

This clonotype was detected ten times or more. The chain links TRBV7-2 to TRBJ1-6, with 7 bases lining up with TRBD1. From germline, CDR1 is SGHTA and CDR2 FQGNSA. The CDR3 is 16 amino acids. V was pared by 0 bases and J by 8 bases, with 7 bases of the junction left unmatched. The CDR3 sequence is CASSLAKTGRDSPLHF. The CDR3 nucleotides are TGTGCCAGCAGCTTAGCGAAGACAGGGCGGGATTCACCCCTCCACTTT.

This chain connects TRBV28 to TRBJ2-7; the match to TRBD1 covers 9 bases. The V and J ends lost 2 bases and 7 bases, in that order; junction bases with no gene match: 9. CDR3 length: 15 amino acids. Germline CDR1 is MDHEN and CDR2 is SYDVKM. Written as DNA, the CDR3 is TGTGCCAGCAGTTTAGGGGTACAGGGGGCGCGAGAGCAGTACTTC. Translating gives CASSLGVQGAREQYF.

This clonotype has a count of ten or more. V and J are TRBV7-2 and TRBJ2-3; 9 positions agree with TRBD2. Per the germline V gene, CDR1 is SGHTA and CDR2 is FQGNSA. The CDR3 has 16 residues. V dropped 0 bases and J dropped 5; count of bases not matched to a gene: 6. The DNA for the CDR3 is TGTGCCAGCAGCTTAGCGGGCGGGAGGGCGGGAGATACGCAGTATTTT. This encodes CASSLAGGRAGDTQYF.

The table lists this clonotype with many counts. The chain links TRBV7-2 to TRBJ1-5; D is perhaps TRBD1 (5 bases). The V end lost 5 bases, the J end lost 5 bases, and 16 bases lay between the germline ends. CDR1 is SGHTA, CDR2 FQGNSA, per germline. The CDR3 is 15 residues long. The CDR3 nucleotides read TGTGCCAGCAGCCCCGGGGGAGGGAGCCATCAGCCCCAGCATTTT. Protein product: CASSPGGGSHQPQHF.

V gene TRBV2 combines with J gene TRBJ2-7, with D unclear. In germline, CDR1 is SNHLY, CDR2 FYNNEI. The CDR3 has 13 residues. Trimming removed 2 bases at V and 0 bases at J, with 5 bases between. The CDR3 is CASSEPSSYEQYF. The CDR3 nucleotides read TGTGCCAGCAGTGAACCCAGCTCCTACGAGCAGTACTTC.

This clonotype was counted only a few times. Given a much more abundant clone one base away, this may be a read error. The V gene is TRBV9, the J gene TRBJ2-7, with 13 bases matching TRBD2. CDR1 and CDR2 (germline): SGDLS, YYNGEE. CDR3 size: 14 residues. The CDR3 DNA reads as TGTGCCAGCAGCAGGACTAGCGGGAGCTACGAGCAGTCCTTC. This sequence encodes CASSRTSGSYEQSF. Variable domain in full (rest from reference TRBV9 and TRBJ2-7): DSGVTQTPKHLITATGQRVTLRCSPRSGDLSVYWYQQSLDQGLQFLIQYYNGEERAKGNILERFSAQQFPDLHSELNLSSLELGDSALYFCASSRTSGSYEQSFGPGTRLTVT.

This clonotype came up many times. The chain has TRBV20-1 and TRBJ1-1; 9 nucleotides match TRBD1. Germline CDR1 and CDR2: DFQATT and SNEGSKA (reference sequence). The CDR3 is 12 residues long. The junction had 6 bases not matched to a gene; V was cut back by 8 bases and J by 5 bases. For the CDR3, the DNA is TGCAGTCCCACGACAGGGGGGACTGAAGCTTTCTTT. Amino acids: CSPTTGGTEAFF.

This clonotype appeared many times. The chain recombines TRBV19 with TRBJ2-2, with 15 bases fitting TRBD2. J was trimmed by 9 bases and V by 3 bases; bases with no gene match: 8. The CDR3 extends over 17 amino acids. The germline CDR1 and CDR2 sequences are LNHDA and SQIVND (reference sequence). The CDR3 reads CASSMPGLAGGPRELFF. In nucleotides, the CDR3 is TGTGCCAGTAGTATGCCCGGACTAGCGGGAGGGCCCCGGGAGCTGTTTTTT.

This clonotype was detected ten times or more. V gene TRBV6-2 or TRBV6-3 combines with J gene TRBJ1-2; TRBD1 aligns across 10 bases. The CDR3 totals 15 residues. With V trimmed by 5 bases and J by 6 bases, 9 bases remained unmatched. CDR1 and CDR2 from the germline V gene are MNHEY and SVGEGT. The CDR3: CASSASGQGFHGYTF. The CDR3 nucleotides read TGTGCCAGCAGTGCCTCGGGACAGGGGTTCCATGGCTACACCTTC.

This clonotype has ten or more counts. J is TRBJ2-5 and V is TRBV7-2, with 10 bases lining up with TRBD2. V was clipped by 3 bases and J by 7 bases; unmatched bases: 8. In germline, CDR1 is SGHTA, CDR2 FQGNSA. The CDR3 spans 15 residues. CDR3 DNA sequence: TGTGCCAGCAGCTTTCAAGCGGGAGGGCAGAGGACCCAGTACTTC. Residues: CASSFQAGGQRTQYF.

This clonotype was recorded only once. The chain carries TRBV7-6 and TRBJ1-3; tentative D call: TRBD1 (5 bases). The CDR3 is 16 amino acids. Per germline, CDR1 SGHVS and CDR2 FNYEAQ. Trimming stripped 1 base from V and 0 bases from J, with 10 bases between. In nucleotides, the CDR3 is TGTGCCAGCAGCTTAGTTGGGGCCAACTCTGGAAACACCATATATTTT. Its protein is CASSLVGANSGNTIYF.

This clonotype has at least ten counts. V and J are TRBV20-1 and TRBJ1-5; the match to TRBD1 covers 7 bases. This CDR3 has 15 residues. Germline CDR1 reads DFQATT; CDR2 reads SNEGSKA (reference sequence). V shed 6 bases, J shed 3 bases, and the junction held 11 bases outside the gene matches. In DNA form, the CDR3 reads TGCAGTGCAATTCACCCGGGACAGAACAATCAGCCCCAGCATTTT. It yields the protein CSAIHPGQNNQPQHF.

Turning to this clonotype: A much larger clone is a single base away; this may be a read error. V usage is TRBV6-2 or TRBV6-3 and J usage is TRBJ2-7, with TRBD2 matching 14 bases. Germline CDR1 is MNHEY and CDR2 is SVGEGT. V lost 8 bases to trimming and J lost 4 bases; unmatched junction nucleotides: 10. The CDR3 runs 16 residues. CDR3 sequence (DNA): TGTGCCAGCGGTCGCGGGACTAGCGGGAGTGTATACGAGCAGTACTTC. It translates to CASGRGTSGSVYEQYF.

This clonotype was detected only once. The V gene is TRBV20-1, the J gene TRBJ1-6; D may be TRBD1 (5 bases). Per germline, CDR1 DFQATT and CDR2 SNEGSKA (reference sequence). CDR3 size: 16 residues. Trimming cost V 2 bases and J 5 bases, with 16 bases left between them. For the CDR3, the DNA is TGCAGTGCTAGACTTAAACAGGATCGGGATAATTCACCCCTCCACTTT. This encodes CSARLKQDRDNSPLHF.

The sample holds many counts of this clonotype. The chain carries TRBV7-8 and TRBJ2-3; 7 bases line up with TRBD2. Germline V gives CDR1 SGHVS, CDR2 FQNEAQ. This CDR3 region has 13 residues. Trimming removed 7 bases from V and 4 bases from J; junction bases left unmatched: 5. The CDR3 bases are TGTGCCAGCAAGGAGGGAGGGCCAGATACGCAGTATTTT. This sequence encodes CASKEGGPDTQYF.

V gene TRBV3-1 combines with J gene TRBJ2-2; D unresolved. Germline V lookup: CDR1 LGHDT, CDR2 YNNKEL (reference sequence). There are 11 residues in the CDR3. With 4 bases removed from V and 9 bases from J, the gap between germline ends came to 6 bases. CDR3 nucleotides: TGTGCCAGCAGCCGGGGAAGGGAGCTGTTTTTT. It translates to CASSRGRELFF. Complete variable domain (other parts from reference TRBV3-1 and TRBJ2-2): DTAVSQTPKYLVTQMGNDKSIKCEQNLGHDTMYWYKQDSKKFLKIMFSYNNKELIINETVPNRFSPKSPDKAHLNLHINSLELGDSAVYFCASSRGRELFFGEGSRLTVL.

As for this clonotype: Possible read error: a much larger clone is one base away. The chain has TRBV18 and TRBJ2-5, with D hard to call. Germline V gene lookup returns CDR1 KGHSH and CDR2 LQKENI. V lost 7 bases to trimming and J lost 5 bases, with 17 bases between them. CDR3 size: 14 residues. The CDR3 DNA sequence: TGTGCCAGCTTAGCAAAGGGAAGTCGGGAGACCCAGTACTTC. Amino acid sequence: CASLAKGSRETQYF.

Many counts were recorded for this clonotype. One junction end disagrees with the germline gene, perhaps due to a read error. The V and J genes are TRBV6-5 and TRBJ1-4, with 8 bases matching TRBD1. The CDR3 contains 15 residues. Germline CDR1 is MNHEY and CDR2 is SVGAGI. Written as DNA, the CDR3 is TGTGCCAGCAGTCACTCGAGGGACAGGTGGGAAAAACTGTTTTTT. The encoded protein is CASSHSRDRWEKLFF.

At least ten counts were recorded for this clonotype. This may come from a read error, since a much larger clone is one base off. The DNA of the CDR3 is TGTGCCAGCAGCGGGACAGGGGCACAAGAGACCCAGTACTTC. Translated: CASSGTGAQETQYF. This chain connects TRBV5-5 to TRBJ2-5, with TRBD1 matching 10 bases. The germline V gene has CDR1 SGHKS and CDR2 YYEKEE (reference sequence). The CDR3 length is 14 residues. The J segment lost 2 bases and the V segment lost 4 bases, leaving 2 bases of the junction unmatched. The full variable domain, rest sourced from reference TRBV5-5 and TRBJ2-5, is DAGVTQSPTHLIKTRGQQVTLRCSPISGHKSVSWYQQVLGQGPQFIFQYYEKEERGRGNFPDRFSARQFPNYSSELNVNALLLGDSALYLCASSGTGAQETQYFGPGTRLLVL.

The gene calls are TRBV28 and TRBJ1-2; D is ambiguous. The CDR3 covers 14 residues. Trimming removed 8 bases at V and 0 bases at J, with 13 bases between. The germline gives CDR1 MDHEN, CDR2 SYDVKM. The CDR3 bases are TGTGCCAGCTCCCGAGGAGGAGCTAACTATGGCTACACCTTC. Translating it yields CASSRGGANYGYTF.

The rearrangement uses TRBV15 and TRBJ2-3; D might be TRBD2 (6 bases). The germline V gene has CDR1 LNHNV and CDR2 YYDKDF (reference sequence). The CDR3 length is 15 residues. The V end was cut by 0 bases, the J end by 10 bases, with 17 bases between. The CDR3 reads CATSREAGSNNSQYF. The CDR3 coding sequence is TGTGCCACCAGCAGAGAAGCGGGTTCCAACAATTCGCAGTATTTT.

This sequence joins TRBV6-5 and TRBJ2-1; 10 nucleotides align to TRBD1. CDR3 length equals 16 residues. The germline V gene has CDR1 MNHEY and CDR2 SVGAGI. With 5 bases clipped from V and 6 bases from J, the junction kept 10 bases outside the gene matches. The CDR3 loop is CASSHGEWTGGNEQFF. The CDR3 DNA reads TGTGCCAGCAGTCACGGGGAGTGGACAGGGGGCAATGAGCAGTTCTTC.

This clonotype was seen many times. Germline is not matched at one junction end, which may reflect a read error. V is TRBV5-4 and J is TRBJ2-3; TRBD2 aligns across 16 bases. The CDR3 has 20 residues. The germline V gene encodes CDR1 SGHNT and CDR2 YYREEE (reference sequence). CDR3 in amino acids: CASRLEFSGTSGRAADTQYF. Here the CDR3 DNA reads TGTGCCAGCCGCTTGGAGTTCTCCGGGACTAGCGGGAGGGCCGCAGATACGCAGTATTTT.

Notes on this clonotype: This may stem from a read error, because a much larger clone lies one nucleotide away. This chain uses TRBV5-5 with TRBJ2-1; 8 bases map to TRBD2. V was clipped by 0 bases and J by 4 bases; unmatched bases: 3. The germline V gene encodes CDR1 SGHKS and CDR2 YYEKEE (reference sequence). The CDR3 has 15 amino acids. CDR3 protein: CASSLESGSYNEQFF. DNA for the CDR3: TGTGCCAGCAGCTTGGAAAGCGGGAGTTACAATGAGCAGTTCTTC.